What follows are 27 T cell receptor beta chains derived from one specimen sequenced in a study of glioma-infiltrating T cells after dendritic cell vaccination. Documented time point: after dendritic cell vaccination, including at tumor progression/relapse. Using immunoSEQ multiplex PCR, the repertoire was profiled, and TCRdb retains in-frame clones only, with some absent. The table lists about 10,000 clones, around 84% of them singletons. The sequencing used blood, collected after dendritic cell vaccination. These receptors were taken from a human donor with glioblastoma.

This chain uses TRBV29-1 with TRBJ1-1, with D perhaps TRBD1 (6 bases). The CDR3 runs 14 residues. Germline assignment: CDR1 SQVTM and CDR2 ANQGSEA. The V end was cut by 0 bases, the J end by 0 bases, with 8 bases between. The CDR3 DNA sequence: TGCAGCGTTGAAGATCAGGGGCTGAACACTGAAGCTTTCTTT. Translation gives CSVEDQGLNTEAFF.

In its sample, this clone was seen once. The rearrangement links TRBV10-3 to TRBJ2-5; D might be TRBD2 (6 bases). CDR1 is ENHRY, CDR2 SYGVKD, per germline. With 2 bases removed from V and 3 bases from J, the gap between germline ends came to 10 bases. The CDR3 extends over 14 amino acids. CDR3 nucleotides: TGTGCCATCAGTGAGAGCGGACTAAAAGAGACCCAGTACTTC. Amino acids: CAISESGLKETQYF.

The chain has TRBV30 and TRBJ1-2, with D perhaps TRBD1 (5 bases). The ends were cut back, 4 bases at V and 3 bases at J, with 12 bases in the middle. The CDR3 has 13 residues. Germline V CDR1 and CDR2: GTSNPN, SVGIG (reference sequence). The CDR3 sequence: CAWTLREDYGYTF. DNA of the CDR3: TGTGCCTGGACCCTCAGGGAGGACTATGGCTACACCTTC.

V and J are TRBV5-4 and TRBJ2-7; D is perhaps TRBD2 (6 bases). Trimming removed 1 base at V and 0 bases at J, with 11 bases between. Germline CDR1 reads SGHNT; CDR2 reads YYREEE (reference sequence). The CDR3 runs 15 residues. DNA for the CDR3: TGTGCCAGCAGCTTGCAGGCGGGGAACTCCTACGAGCAGTACTTC. This translates into CASSLQAGNSYEQYF.

The chain uses TRBV6-1 and TRBJ1-2; unclear D gene. V shed 5 bases and J shed 4 bases, with 11 bases lying between them. CDR1 is MNHNS, CDR2 SASEGT, per germline. The CDR3 loop spans 13 amino acids. CDR3 DNA sequence: TGTGCCAGCAGTTTGGGCCCCCCCTATGGCTACACCTTC. Protein: CASSLGPPYGYTF.

The chain combines TRBV29-1 with TRBJ2-5, with TRBD1 as a possible D gene (8 bases). Looked up from germline, CDR1 is SQVTM and CDR2 is ANQGSEA. Trimming cost V 5 bases and J 2 bases, with 21 bases left between them. This CDR3 contains 16 residues. CDR3 coding DNA: TGCAGCGTTCGGTTTTTCTCACAGGGGGGGCAAGAGACCCAGTACTTC. It codes for CSVRFFSQGGQETQYF.

CDR3 region: CASSQEASGAYGTDTQYF. The DNA for the CDR3 is TGCGCCAGCAGCCAAGAGGCTAGCGGGGCCTATGGCACAGATACGCAGTATTTT. The chain links TRBV4-3 to TRBJ2-3, with 9 bases lining up with TRBD2. The trim removed 0 bases at V and 1 base at J, leaving 8 bases unmatched. The germline CDR1 and CDR2 sequences are LGHNA and YSLEER. This CDR3 is 18 amino acids long.

The chain is built from TRBV28 and TRBJ2-7, with 7 bases aligning to TRBD2. CDR1 is MDHEN and CDR2 is SYDVKM in the germline V gene. With 8 bases clipped from V and 3 bases from J, the junction kept 1 base outside the gene matches. This CDR3 comprises 11 residues. CDR3 bases: TGTGCCAGCCGCGGGGGCTACGAGCAGTACTTC. Translated, it gives CASRGGYEQYF.

CDR3 amino acids: CATSRKERMFVETQYF. The CDR3 nucleotides read TGTGCCACCAGCAGAAAGGAGCGGATGTTTGTCGAGACCCAGTACTTC. The V call is TRBV15, the J call TRBJ2-5; D may be TRBD2 (5 bases). The V gene lost 2 bases and the J gene lost 5 bases, with 18 bases spanning the gap. The CDR3 is made up of 16 amino acids. Germline lookup yields CDR1 LNHNV and CDR2 YYDKDF (reference sequence).

In its sample, this clone was seen once. The chain joins TRBV7-9 to TRBJ2-2; 13 nucleotides agree with TRBD2. The V gene end was trimmed by 1 base and the J gene end by 9 bases; junction bases not matched to a gene: 8. This CDR3 is 17 amino acids long. Germline CDR1 is SEHNR and CDR2 is FQNEAQ (reference sequence). The CDR3 DNA reads as TGTGCCAGCAGCTTAGGGGCCGGGACTAGCGGGACGAGGGAGCTGTTTTTT. Its protein is CASSLGAGTSGTRELFF.

This sequence joins TRBV4-1 and TRBJ1-2; no firm D call. The V and J ends lost 0 bases and 7 bases respectively, with 9 bases between them. This CDR3 has 13 amino acids. CDR1 is MGHRA and CDR2 is YSYEKL in the germline V gene. The CDR3 sequence is CASSQEGWSGYTF. DNA for the CDR3: TGCGCCAGCAGCCAAGAAGGTTGGAGTGGCTACACCTTC.

V is TRBV29-1 and J is TRBJ1-2; D unclear. CDR1 is SQVTM, CDR2 ANQGSEA, per germline. This CDR3 contains 12 residues. The V gene lost 6 bases and the J gene lost 1 base, with 9 bases spanning the gap. The CDR3 here is CSVEDVNYGYTF. The CDR3 DNA reads TGCAGCGTGGAGGACGTTAACTATGGCTACACCTTC.

The rearrangement uses TRBV9 and TRBJ1-1; TRBD1 might be the D (5 bases). In germline, CDR1 is SGDLS, CDR2 YYNGEE. The CDR3 has 14 residues. Trimming cost V 0 bases and J 0 bases, with 6 bases left between them. The CDR3 loop reads CASSVAGMNTEAFF. The CDR3, as DNA: TGTGCCAGCAGCGTAGCAGGGATGAACACTGAAGCTTTCTTT. Together with reference TRBV9 and TRBJ1-1, the CDR3 gives the full variable domain: DSGVTQTPKHLITATGQRVTLRCSPRSGDLSVYWYQQSLDQGLQFLIQYYNGEERAKGNILERFSAQQFPDLHSELNLSSLELGDSALYFCASSVAGMNTEAFFGQGTRLTVV.

This rearrangement joins TRBV19 to TRBJ2-5; the D gene is possibly TRBD2 (6 bases). Trimming took 5 bases from V and 5 from J, leaving 21 bases between them. The CDR3 spans 16 residues. Germline V lookup: CDR1 LNHDA, CDR2 SQIVND (reference sequence). In DNA, the CDR3 is TGTGCCAGTAGTCCACGGGACTTACAATTTGTGGAGACCCAGTACTTC. Its translation is CASSPRDLQFVETQYF.

V usage is TRBV7-9 and J usage is TRBJ2-7; the match to TRBD1 covers 11 bases. CDR3 length: 14 amino acids. CDR1 and CDR2 (germline): SEHNR, FQNEAQ (reference sequence). Trimming cost V 5 bases and J 7 bases; bases outside gene matches: 7. The chain's CDR3 is CASSPGTGGGEQYF. CDR3 nucleotide sequence: TGTGCCAGCAGCCCCGGGACAGGGGGAGGGGAGCAGTACTTC.

The genes are TRBV30 and TRBJ1-1, with a possible D match to TRBD1 (6 bases). Trimming shortened V by 7 bases and J by 2 bases, and 14 bases separated the two germline ends. There are 13 residues in the CDR3. Germline V gene lookup returns CDR1 GTSNPN and CDR2 SVGIG (reference sequence). The CDR3 region has the DNA TGTGCCTACCGACTACAGGGTAACACTGAAGCTTTCTTT. It specifies CAYRLQGNTEAFF.

This chain uses TRBV20-1 with TRBJ2-5; D perhaps matches TRBD2 (5 bases). Trimming pared 1 base from V and 5 bases from J, leaving 5 bases between. Germline CDR1 is DFQATT and CDR2 is SNEGSKA (reference sequence). The CDR3 is 11 amino acids. In DNA, the CDR3 is TGCAGTGCTAGAGGGGAGGAGACCCAGTACTTC. Translation gives CSARGEETQYF.

The V gene is TRBV5-4, the J gene TRBJ1-2; 9 bases are a match to TRBD1. With 5 bases clipped from V and 5 bases from J, the junction kept 10 bases outside the gene matches. The CDR3 has 15 amino acids. Germline CDR1 reads SGHNT; CDR2 reads YYREEE (reference sequence). This CDR3 reads CASRFMRQGEYGYTF. In DNA form, the CDR3 reads TGTGCCAGCAGATTTATGCGACAGGGGGAGTATGGCTACACCTTC.

The chain is built from TRBV4-1 and TRBJ2-1; 12 bases line up with TRBD2. The CDR3 extends over 18 amino acids. Germline loops: CDR1 MGHRA, CDR2 YSYEKL. Trimming took 1 base from V and 4 from J; bases not matched to a gene: 8. Written as DNA, the CDR3 is TGCGCCAGCAGCCAAGTGGACATGGGACTAGCGGGTTACAATGAGCAGTTCTTC. Translation: CASSQVDMGLAGYNEQFF.

V is TRBV6-1 and J is TRBJ1-4; 7 bases fit TRBD1. The CDR3 spans 14 residues. Trimming removed 11 bases from V and 0 bases from J; junction bases left unmatched: 6. The germline V gene has CDR1 MNHNS and CDR2 SASEGT. The CDR3 DNA reads as TGTGCCGGGCGACAGGGAGCAACTAATGAAAAACTGTTTTTT. It codes for CAGRQGATNEKLFF.

The CDR3 nucleotides read TGTGCCAGCAGTTTGGGTTCGGTAGACAGGGGGCTTGGAAAACTGTTTTTT. Its protein product is CASSLGSVDRGLGKLFF. The gene calls are TRBV28 and TRBJ1-4, with 10 bases that match TRBD1. This CDR3 is 17 amino acids long. Germline CDR1 MDHEN, CDR2 SYDVKM. V lost 3 bases and J lost 10; bases outside the gene matches: 14.

The chain employs TRBV10-3 and TRBJ2-2, with 7 bases aligning to TRBD1. The CDR3 totals 16 residues. Germline V gene lookup returns CDR1 ENHRY and CDR2 SYGVKD. Losses at the gene ends were 3 bases for V and 5 bases for J; bases not matched to a gene: 9. The CDR3, as DNA: TGTGCCATCAGTGAACAGACAGGGATGGCGACCGGGGAGCTGTTTTTT. This encodes CAISEQTGMATGELFF.

This clone has only a few counts. The chain uses TRBV4-1 and TRBJ1-3, with TRBD1 matching over 10 bases. V trimming: 4 bases; J trimming: 1 base; junction bases outside the gene matches: 1. In germline, CDR1 is MGHRA, CDR2 YSYEKL. The CDR3 is made up of 15 amino acids. The CDR3 region has the DNA TGCGCCAGCAGCCGGACAGGGGGTTCTGGAAACACCATATATTTT. Translation gives CASSRTGGSGNTIYF.

The V and J genes are TRBV4-1 and TRBJ2-3; D is possibly TRBD2 (7 bases). Germline V gene data show CDR1 as MGHRA and CDR2 as YSYEKL. This CDR3 contains 17 residues. Between the trimmed V and J ends, which lost 1 base and 8 bases, there was a span of 22 bases. The CDR3 region is CASSQGGAGEPGGTQYF. In DNA form, the CDR3 reads TGCGCCAGCAGCCAAGGGGGGGCGGGGGAGCCCGGCGGTACGCAGTATTTT.

This clone came up a few times. The rearrangement links TRBV6-7 to TRBJ2-7, with D possibly TRBD1 on 5 matching bases. TRBV6-7 is assigned to the ORF class and has an uncertain function. V gave up 4 bases and J gave up 3 bases, with 13 bases separating them. This CDR3 is 14 amino acids long. CDR3 loop: CASSSLDRIYEQYF. CDR3 coding DNA: TGTGCCAGCAGTTCTCTCGACAGAATCTACGAGCAGTACTTC.

V gene TRBV21-1 combines with J gene TRBJ2-5; the table names TRBD2, a call not compared with the DNA. TRBV21-1 is shown as a pseudogene. The CDR3 length is 12 residues. The CDR3 region is CASSTRGETQYF. The CDR3 DNA follows: TGTGCCAGCAGCACGCGAGGAGAGACCCAGTACTTC.

This clone was observed a single time. Other nucleotide sequences in the sample specify the same CDR3. This rearrangement joins TRBV4-3 to TRBJ2-7; 7 nucleotides match TRBD2. V was clipped by 0 bases and J by 2 bases; unmatched bases: 4. The CDR3 length is 15 residues. CDR1 LGHNA and CDR2 YSLEER come from the germline V gene. The CDR3 here is CASSQDWGGTYEQYF. CDR3 DNA: TGCGCCAGCAGCCAAGATTGGGGGGGGACCTACGAGCAGTACTTC.